The clone carrying this TCR beta chain was found a few times. Its specificity is not known. This entry is derived from a study of blood T cells in healthy people across ages. The wider study: T cells yielded about one barcoded beta molecule per two cells through template switching. Study findings and constraints: A conclusive naive versus antigen-experienced comparison was prevented by the unsorted PBMCs. Changes in expanded clonotypes were possibly confounded, as the CMV status of donors was unknown. Roughly linear age-related decline in beta diversity appeared, significant by age 40.

CDR1 and CDR2 from the germline V gene are DFQATT and SNEGSKA (reference sequence). This CDR3 comprises 12 residues. The ends were cut back, 3 bases at V and 5 bases at J, with 11 bases in the middle. With a J-beta primer mix and a sample-barcoded 5' primer, a second PCR ran about 7 to 12 cycles. Using its own MiXCR run on the 5' RACE reads, TCRdb lists one record per CDR3 protein. The sample yields about 1.6 million distinct CDR3 sequences, roughly 32% seen once. The chain employs TRBV20-1 and TRBJ2-7; D remains ambiguous. Material: blood. The clonotype was recovered from a woman aged 25 to 39 in good health. The CDR3 DNA is TGCAGTGCTAGTAAGGGAAGAGACGAGCAGTACTTC. Translating gives CSASKGRDEQYF.